The following is a T cell receptor (beta chain) sequence with its context. Its antigen specificity is not known. Base qualities are not provided; no much larger clone lies one nucleotide away. CDR1 SGHRS and CDR2 YFSETQ were looked up in the germline V gene. The CDR3 runs 14 residues from the cysteine to the phenylalanine. Only the CDR3 DNA stays, 42 bases, in frame from base 1. The trim is 8 bases for V and 0 bases for J, with a gap of 15 bases between the germline ends. Taken from around 2-4 cm away from the tumor, the adjacent normal breast tissue was rinsed with PBS and kept in prechilled RNAlater. Because normal breast tissue has high lipid content and low cell density, getting sufficient DNA from normal breast tissue often required 100-300 mg of tissue. The study profiled bulk TCR beta-chain repertoires in matched peripheral blood, tumor and adjacent normal breast tissue taken from some 17 patients with early-stage breast cancer. The Qiagen AllPrep DNA/RNA Mini kit was used to extract genomic DNA.

Every sample was amplified as two independent genomic DNA replicates, using approximately 550 ng for blood and roughly 1.6 ug for tumor or normal breast. Following the manufacturer's instructions, the ImmunoSeq Intro kit was used to carry out TCRB sequencing on genomic DNA. Multiplex PCR was run for around 30 cycles using proprietary primers and spike-in control sequences for absolute quantification. Single-end 150-bp reads were used to sequence an 87-bp fragment spanning the CDR3 and the flanking V and J genes. Each lane of an Illumina MiSeq running version 3.0 chemistry carried seven multiplexed samples, with two replicates apiece. In the authors' own workflow: Raw data were processed by the vendor's proprietary pipeline, with both replicates merged into one result per sample. Clonotypes were defined as productive rearrangements sharing the V-gene family, CDR3 amino acid sequence and J-gene segment. To compute clonality, the normalized Shannon entropy (Pielou evenness) of TCRB abundances was subtracted from 1. T cell density was estimated by dividing total templates by the number of input cells inferred from the DNA input amount. Recon with default parameters was used to estimate total repertoire diversity and clonality. Tumor-enriched clonotypes were defined as having over 0.1% abundance in tumor and at least 32-fold higher abundance than in normal breast. TCRdb mirrors the immuneACCESS table, restricted to in-frame sequences. Some clones are absent from its copies; in checked studies, under half trace to an unresolved V gene, and the reason for the others is unknown. V, J and clone size reflect that table, while D and trimming were determined from the DNA. Within this sample are approximately 14,000 clones, with about 81% of them counted one time only. About 4.9% of the sample comes from the top ten.

These data originate in a study of early stage breast cancer tumors (dated by TCRdb to 2016 to 2017). For the wider study: Of the 15 to 20 invasive breast tumors, eleven to twelve were found to be estrogen receptor-positive, progesterone receptor-positive and HER2-negative. Of the roughly twelve ER+/PR+/HER2- tumors, eight were classified as invasive ductal carcinomas and four as invasive lobular carcinomas. On average, each sample got about 10-fold read coverage. Across all samples, more than 2.5 million templates representing about 1,100,000 unique clonotypes were detected. Summary of the overall study and its limitations: About 2.7-fold higher T cell density and higher clonality were observed in tumors than in adjacent normal breast tissue. Greater similarity was observed between blood and normal breast repertoires than between blood and tumor repertoires, and tumor was distinguished from normal in most of the 16 patients when each tissue was compared with blood. Enriched TCRB sequences shared across patients were mostly commonly generated sequences, unlikely to play an important role in the tumor microenvironment. Bulk genomic DNA sequencing of unsorted cells missed chain pairing and functional markers such as CD4, CD8 and FOXP3. The small cohort size prevented analysis by tumor subtype.

This chain is built from TRBV5-1 and TRBJ2-7; the D gene is possibly TRBD1 or TRBD2, each agreeing over 5 bases. Sequenced input: normal breast tissue next to the tumor. This clonotype was obtained from a person under 45 with breast cancer. The CDR3 is CASSRDGSSYEQYF. The nucleotide sequence is TGCGCCAGTTCACGGGACGGTAGCTCCTACGAGCAGTACTTC. With the rest looked up from the reference TRBV5-1 and TRBJ2-7 genes rather than sequenced, the full variable domain is KAGVTQTPRYLIKTRGQQVTLSCSPISGHRSVSWYQQTPGQGLQFLFEYFSETQRNKGNFPGRFSGRQFSNSRSEMNVSTLELGDSALYLCASSRDGSSYEQYFGPGTRLTVT.